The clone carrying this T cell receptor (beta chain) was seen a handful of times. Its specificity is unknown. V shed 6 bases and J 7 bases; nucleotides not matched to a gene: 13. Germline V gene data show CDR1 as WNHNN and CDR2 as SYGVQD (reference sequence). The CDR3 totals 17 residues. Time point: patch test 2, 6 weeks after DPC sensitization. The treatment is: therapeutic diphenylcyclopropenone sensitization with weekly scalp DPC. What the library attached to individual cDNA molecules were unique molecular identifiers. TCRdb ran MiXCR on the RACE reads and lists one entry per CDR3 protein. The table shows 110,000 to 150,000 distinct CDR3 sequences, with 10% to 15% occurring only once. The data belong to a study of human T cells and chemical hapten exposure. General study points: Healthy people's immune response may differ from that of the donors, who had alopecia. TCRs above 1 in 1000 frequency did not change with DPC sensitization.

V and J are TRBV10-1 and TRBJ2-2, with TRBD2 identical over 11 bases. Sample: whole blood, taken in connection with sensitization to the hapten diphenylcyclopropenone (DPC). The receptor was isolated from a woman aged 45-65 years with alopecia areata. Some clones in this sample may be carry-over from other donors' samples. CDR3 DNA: TGCGCCAGCAGCCATCTAGCGGGAGGCCGCAGGAGCGGGGAGCTGTTTTTT. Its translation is CASSHLAGGRRSGELFF.